This T cell receptor (beta chain) derives from a study of blood T cell repertoires in COVID-19. Allocation to cohorts depended on clinical history reported by the participants. Only in-frame clones appear in the TCRdb table, and some are missing; sequencing was by immunoSEQ multiplex PCR. The profile shows over 200,000 clones, approximately 75% of them singletons. CDR3 length: 16 residues. Germline values: CDR1 SGHTA, CDR2 FQGNSA. The trim removed 3 bases at V and 3 bases at J, leaving 5 bases unmatched. This clonotype originated in a man aged 35-49 years who had recovered from COVID-19. Material: PBMCs or T cells enriched from blood (not recorded which). This chain connects TRBV7-2 to TRBJ1-3; 10 nucleotides line up with TRBD1. CDR3 sequence (DNA): TGTGCCAGCAGCTTGGGGACAGGGGAAGGTGGAAACACCATATATTTT. Its translation: CASSLGTGEGGNTIYF.